What follows are 11 T cell receptor beta chains derived from one specimen sequenced in a study of Graves' ophthalmopathy and Graves' hyperthyroidism. Using RNA transcripts, the TCR beta CDR3 regions were amplified. Second-round multiplex PCR came after first-round RT-PCR with HTBI primers. TCRdb redid the calling of the multiplex PCR reads with MiXCR, one entry per CDR3 protein. The sample holds over a million distinct CDR3 sequences, less than 45% seen once. The sample consisted of peripheral blood or thyroid tissue (not recorded which). The receptor source for this set is an adult man with Graves' hyperthyroidism.

Concerning this clonotype itself: Likely a read error: the CDR3 ends without its conserved phenylalanine or tryptophan. Because the CDR3's place on the DNA is in doubt, the DNA is left out and the CDR3 is given as listed by TCRdb. The V gene is TRBV5-1, the J gene TRBJ2-7; TRBD2, as called in the table, went unchecked against the DNA. The CDR3 region is 9 residues in length, termini included. Germline V CDR1 and CDR2: SGHRS, YFSETQ. The CDR3 loop is CASSLPLAG.

The J gene is TRBJ2-5, the V gene TRBV25-1; TRBD2 matches at 9 bases. Germline V lookup: CDR1 MGHDK, CDR2 SYGVNS. This CDR3 comprises 14 residues. CDR3 nucleotides: TGTGCTAGACAAAAGGCGGGGGGGCGAGAGACCCAGTACTTC. Amino acids: CARQKAGGRETQYF.

The chain carries TRBV10-2 and TRBJ1-1; D is unclear. CDR3 length: 15 residues. Trimming removed 2 bases from V and 5 bases from J, with 15 bases in between. In germline, CDR1 is WSHSY, CDR2 SAAADI. CDR3 residues: CASSEEGKWRTEAFF. The CDR3 coding sequence is TGCGCCAGCAGTGAGGAGGGTAAATGGAGGACTGAAGCTTTCTTT.

In this sample, this clonotype turned up a few times. The chain joins TRBV20-1 to TRBJ2-5; TRBD2 aligns across 11 bases. The V gene's germline CDR1 is DFQATT and CDR2 SNEGSKA (reference sequence). This CDR3 is built from 18 residues. Trimming took 0 bases from V and 1 from J; bases not matched to a gene: 10. CDR3 loop: CSAREASGGPRFQETQYF. The CDR3 nucleotides are TGCAGTGCTAGAGAGGCTAGCGGGGGGCCGCGGTTCCAAGAGACCCAGTACTTC.

The sample holds a few counts of this clonotype. The chain carries TRBV4-2 and TRBJ1-2; D gene ambiguous. Germline V gene lookup returns CDR1 LGHNA and CDR2 YNFKEQ. With 2 bases removed from V and 4 bases from J, the gap between germline ends came to 5 bases. The CDR3 loop spans 12 amino acids. Written as DNA, the CDR3 is TGTGCCAGCAGCCAAAACAGCTATGGCTACACCTTC. It encodes CASSQNSYGYTF.

This chain connects TRBV6-5 to TRBJ1-5; D remains unclear. Germline lookup yields CDR1 MNHEY and CDR2 SVGAGI. V was shortened by 5 bases and J by 4 bases, with 9 bases between the two germline ends. The CDR3 is 13 residues long. CDR3 DNA: TGTGCCAGCAGTCAACAAAGGAATCAGCCCCAGCATTTT. Translating gives CASSQQRNQPQHF.

This clonotype has only a few counts. V and J are TRBV7-2 and TRBJ2-7; D ambiguous. This CDR3 is built from 14 residues. V dropped 5 bases and J dropped 2 bases, with 13 bases sitting between them. CDR1 is SGHTA, CDR2 FQGNSA, per germline. The CDR3 here is CASSPSGMPYEQYF. The CDR3 DNA is TGTGCCAGCAGCCCCTCCGGAATGCCCTACGAGCAGTACTTC.

This clonotype was counted many times. The chain couples TRBV7-9 to TRBJ1-2; 8 bases map to TRBD1. With 4 bases clipped from V and 2 bases from J, the junction kept 6 bases outside the gene matches. CDR1 is SEHNR, CDR2 FQNEAQ, per germline (reference sequence). CDR3 length equals 15 residues. The CDR3 reads CASSSRAGGNYGYTF. DNA for the CDR3: TGTGCCAGCAGCTCTCGAGCAGGGGGCAACTATGGCTACACCTTC.

The sample holds many counts of this clonotype. The chain combines TRBV15 with TRBJ2-7, with TRBD1 identical over 7 bases. J lost 4 bases, V lost 3 bases, and 3 bases had no gene match. The CDR3 loop spans 13 amino acids. Germline CDR1 is LNHNV and CDR2 is YYDKDF (reference sequence). As DNA, the CDR3 is TGTGCCACCAGCAGGGAGACAGGGTACGAGCAGTACTTC. This sequence encodes CATSRETGYEQYF.

The rearrangement links TRBV10-3 to TRBJ1-1; no clear D. With 4 bases removed from V and 2 bases from J, the gap between germline ends came to 8 bases. In germline, CDR1 is ENHRY, CDR2 SYGVKD. This CDR3 contains 13 residues. The CDR3 nucleotides are TGTGCCATCAGTGCCTGGGTTAACACTGAAGCTTTCTTT. It encodes CAISAWVNTEAFF.

At least ten counts were recorded for this clonotype. The V gene is TRBV19, the J gene TRBJ2-5, with 12 positions matching TRBD2. This CDR3 spans 15 amino acids. Germline lookup yields CDR1 LNHDA and CDR2 SQIVND (reference sequence). J lost 2 bases, V lost 6 bases, and 4 bases had no gene match. Here the CDR3 reads CASSRTSGDQETQYF. In nucleotides, the CDR3 is TGTGCCAGTAGCCGGACTAGCGGGGATCAAGAGACCCAGTACTTC.